This T cell receptor beta chain was profiled in a study of cytomegalovirus exposure and HLA in healthy donors. Study observations and caveats: Several of the most significant clusters were apparently associated with common viral pathogens in a later analysis. For cytomegalovirus status, the classifier reportedly gave diagnoses with high specificity and sensitivity. According to a later analysis, most TCR beta chains associated with CMV appeared HLA-restricted.

The germline gives CDR1 MNHEY, CDR2 SMNVEV (reference sequence). V lost 5 bases, J lost 1 base, and 10 bases stayed unmatched. The CDR3 is 16 residues long. Details on this clone: Its target is unknown.

The PCR used 60 Vbeta and 13 Jbeta primers. Method: immunoSEQ multiplex PCR; TCRdb's copy keeps in-frame clones and lacks some. This sample has about 140,000 clones, with 84% found just once. Sample: PBMCs. This clonotype was obtained from a boy between 2 and 10 years old in good health and CMV-seronegative. V is TRBV27 and J is TRBJ2-5; 7 bases map to TRBD1. In DNA form, the CDR3 reads TGTGCCAGCAGTCCCGGGACAGCGCTAGGCCAAGAGACCCAGTACTTC. This gives the protein CASSPGTALGQETQYF.